This entry features one TCR beta chain sequence. What it recognizes is unknown. This record belongs to a study of radiotherapy plus CTLA-4 blockade in lung cancer. Across the whole study: Of all patients, approximately 20% responded objectively and 31% showed disease control. Overall study results and limits: Radiotherapy plus ipilimumab was followed by expansion in blood of tumor-derived TCR clones.

In germline, CDR1 is SGHVS, CDR2 FQNEAQ. V lost 7 bases and J lost 12, with 13 bases in between. This CDR3 comprises 11 residues. Method: immunoSEQ multiplex PCR; TCRdb's copy keeps in-frame clones and lacks some. The sample holds about 88,000 clones, around 72% seen once. The sample consisted of peripheral blood, taken from a patient treated with radiotherapy plus ipilimumab. This chain joins TRBV7-8 and TRBJ2-1; D is ambiguous. The clonotype originates from a human donor with non-small cell lung cancer that progressed on radiotherapy plus ipilimumab. CDR3 region: CASTNAGWQFF. CDR3 DNA sequence: TGTGCCAGCACTAATGCAGGATGGCAGTTCTTC.